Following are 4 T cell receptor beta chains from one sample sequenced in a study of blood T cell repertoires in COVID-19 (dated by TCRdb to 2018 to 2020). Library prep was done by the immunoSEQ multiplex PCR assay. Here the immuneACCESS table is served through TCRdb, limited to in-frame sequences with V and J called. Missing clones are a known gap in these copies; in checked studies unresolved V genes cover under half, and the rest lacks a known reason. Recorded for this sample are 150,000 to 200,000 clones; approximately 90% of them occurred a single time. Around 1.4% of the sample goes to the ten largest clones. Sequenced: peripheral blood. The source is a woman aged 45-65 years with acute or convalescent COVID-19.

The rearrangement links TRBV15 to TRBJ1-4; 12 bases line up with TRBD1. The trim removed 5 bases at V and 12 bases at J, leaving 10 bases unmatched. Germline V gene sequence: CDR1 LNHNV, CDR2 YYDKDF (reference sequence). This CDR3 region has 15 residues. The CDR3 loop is CATSDWGQGATELFF. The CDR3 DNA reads TGTGCCACCAGCGATTGGGGACAGGGGGCGACGGAACTGTTTTTT.

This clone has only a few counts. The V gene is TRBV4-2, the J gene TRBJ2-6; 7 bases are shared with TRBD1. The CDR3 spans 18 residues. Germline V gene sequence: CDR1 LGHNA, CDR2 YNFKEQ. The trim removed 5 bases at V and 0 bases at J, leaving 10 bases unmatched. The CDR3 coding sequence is TGTGCCAGCAGCTTAGGACAGGACCTACTCTCTGGGGCCAACGTCCTGACTTTC. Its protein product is CASSLGQDLLSGANVLTF.

CDR3 in DNA: TGTGCCAGTACGGGGCCGGGACAGACTCAAGAGACCCAGTACTTC. Protein sequence: CASTGPGQTQETQYF. The chain couples TRBV19 to TRBJ2-5, with 7 bases aligning to TRBD1. J lost 2 bases, V lost 7 bases, and 10 bases had no gene match. CDR1 and CDR2 (germline): LNHDA, SQIVND (reference sequence). There are 15 residues in the CDR3.

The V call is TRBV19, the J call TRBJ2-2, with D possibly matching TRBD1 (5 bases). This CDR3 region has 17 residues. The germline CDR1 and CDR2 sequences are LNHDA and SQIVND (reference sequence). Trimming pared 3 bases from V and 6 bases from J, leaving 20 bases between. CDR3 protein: CASSMGGATFPPGELFF. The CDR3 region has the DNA TGTGCCAGTAGTATGGGTGGGGCAACTTTTCCTCCCGGGGAGCTGTTTTTT.